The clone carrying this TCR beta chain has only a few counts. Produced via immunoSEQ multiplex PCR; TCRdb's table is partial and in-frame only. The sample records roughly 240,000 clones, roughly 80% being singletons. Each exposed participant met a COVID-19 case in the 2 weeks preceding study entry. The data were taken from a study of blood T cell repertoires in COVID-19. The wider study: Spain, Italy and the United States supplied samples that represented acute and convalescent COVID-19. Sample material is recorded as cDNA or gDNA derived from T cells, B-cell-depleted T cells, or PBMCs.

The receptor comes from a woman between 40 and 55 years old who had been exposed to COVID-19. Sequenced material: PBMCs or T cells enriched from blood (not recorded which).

The DNA for the CDR3 is TGTGCCAGCAGCTTAAGGGACAGCGATGGCTACACCTTC. This encodes CASSLRDSDGYTF. This chain joins TRBV5-4 and TRBJ1-2; 7 nucleotides agree with TRBD1. Germline V lookup: CDR1 SGHNT, CDR2 YYREEE (reference sequence). J was trimmed by 6 bases and V by 2 bases; bases with no gene match: 4. This CDR3 contains 13 residues.